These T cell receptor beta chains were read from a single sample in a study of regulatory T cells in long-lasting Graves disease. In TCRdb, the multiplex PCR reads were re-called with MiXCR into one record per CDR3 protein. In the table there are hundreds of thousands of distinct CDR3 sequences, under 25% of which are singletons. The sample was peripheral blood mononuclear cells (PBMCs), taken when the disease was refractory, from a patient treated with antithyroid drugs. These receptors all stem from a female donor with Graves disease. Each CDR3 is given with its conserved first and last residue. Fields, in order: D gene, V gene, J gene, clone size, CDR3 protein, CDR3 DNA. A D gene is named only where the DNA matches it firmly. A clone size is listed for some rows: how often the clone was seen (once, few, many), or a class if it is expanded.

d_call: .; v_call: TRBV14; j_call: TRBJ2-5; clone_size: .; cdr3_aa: CASSQDRRDQETQYF; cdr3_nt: TGTGCCAGCAGCCAAGATCGGAGGGACCAAGAGACCCAGTACTTC
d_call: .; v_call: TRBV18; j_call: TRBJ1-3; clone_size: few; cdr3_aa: CASSHGHSGNTIYF; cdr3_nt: TGTGCCAGCTCCCATGGACACTCTGGAAACACCATATATTTT
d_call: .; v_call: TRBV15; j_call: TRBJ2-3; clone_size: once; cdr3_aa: CATSSPGTGSTDTQYF; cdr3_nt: TGTGCCACCAGCAGTCCCGGGACTGGTAGCACAGATACGCAGTATTTT
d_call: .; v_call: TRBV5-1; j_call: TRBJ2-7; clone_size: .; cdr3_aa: CASSSDLFDSLSSYEQYF; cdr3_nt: TGCGCCAGCAGCTCCGACCTGTTTGACAGTCTTAGCTCCTACGAGCAGTACTTC
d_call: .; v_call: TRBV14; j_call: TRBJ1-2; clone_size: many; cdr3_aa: CASSLGVLNYGYTF; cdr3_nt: TGTGCCAGCAGCCTGGGAGTATTGAACTATGGCTACACCTTC
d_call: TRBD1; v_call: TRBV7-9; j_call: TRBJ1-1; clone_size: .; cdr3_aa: CASSLGTGGWTEAFF; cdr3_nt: TGTGCCAGCAGCTTAGGGACAGGGGGTTGGACTGAAGCTTTCTTT
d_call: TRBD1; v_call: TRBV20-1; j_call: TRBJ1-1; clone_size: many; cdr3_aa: CSARGPTGPTEAFF; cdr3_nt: TGCAGTGCTAGAGGCCCGACAGGGCCCACTGAAGCTTTCTTT
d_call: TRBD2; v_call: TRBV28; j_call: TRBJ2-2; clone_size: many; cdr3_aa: CASSFVPTREENTGELFF; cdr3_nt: TGTGCCAGCAGTTTCGTCCCCACACGGGAGGAAAACACCGGGGAGCTGTTTTTT
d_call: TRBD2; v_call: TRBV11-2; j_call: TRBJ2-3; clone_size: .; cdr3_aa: CASSWGGSPDPDTQYF; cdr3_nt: TGTGCCAGCAGCTGGGGCGGGAGCCCTGACCCAGATACGCAGTATTTT
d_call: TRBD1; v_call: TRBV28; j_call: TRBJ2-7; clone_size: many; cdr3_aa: CASSLPGQGRVVLYEQYF; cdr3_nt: TGTGCCAGCAGTTTGCCGGGACAGGGTCGAGTGGTACTGTACGAGCAGTACTTC
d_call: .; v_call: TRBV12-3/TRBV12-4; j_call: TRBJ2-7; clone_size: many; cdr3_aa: CASSYPGDKFEQYF; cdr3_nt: TGTGCCAGCAGTTACCCGGGAGACAAGTTCGAGCAGTACTTC
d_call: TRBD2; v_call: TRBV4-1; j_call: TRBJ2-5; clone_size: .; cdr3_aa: CASSQDSGTSGSRQEAQYF; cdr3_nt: TGCGCCAGCAGCCAAGATAGTGGGACTAGCGGGAGCCGCCAAGAGGCCCAGTACTTC
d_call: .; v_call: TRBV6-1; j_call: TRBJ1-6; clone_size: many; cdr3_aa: CASRKDSMNNSPLHF; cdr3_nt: TGTGCCAGCAGAAAGGACAGTATGAATAATTCACCCCTCCACTTT
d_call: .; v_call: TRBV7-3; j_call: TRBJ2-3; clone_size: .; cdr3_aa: CASSLDLNTQYF; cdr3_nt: TGTGCCAGCAGCCTTGACTTGAATACGCAGTATTTT
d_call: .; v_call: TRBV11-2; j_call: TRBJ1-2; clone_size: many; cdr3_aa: CASSLASGTLYGYTF; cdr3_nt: TGTGCCAGCAGCTTAGCCTCCGGGACACTCTATGGCTACACCTTC
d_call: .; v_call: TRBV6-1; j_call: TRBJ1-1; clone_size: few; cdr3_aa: CASSPKRAPSPDTEAFF; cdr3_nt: TGTGCCAGCAGCCCCAAGCGGGCCCCCTCACCAGACACTGAAGCTTTCTTT
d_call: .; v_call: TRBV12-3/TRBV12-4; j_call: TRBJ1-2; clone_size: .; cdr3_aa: CASSLVGRYGYTF; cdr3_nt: TGTGCCAGCAGTTTAGTAGGGCGGTATGGCTACACCTTC
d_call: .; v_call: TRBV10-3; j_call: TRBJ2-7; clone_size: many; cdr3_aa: CAISESGPIYEQYF; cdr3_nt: TGTGCCATCAGTGAGTCGGGTCCGATCTACGAGCAGTACTTC
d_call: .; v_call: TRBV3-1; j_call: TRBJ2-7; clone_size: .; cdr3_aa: CASSQGLFAYEQYF; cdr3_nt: TGTGCCAGCAGCCAAGGTTTGTTCGCCTACGAGCAGTACTTC
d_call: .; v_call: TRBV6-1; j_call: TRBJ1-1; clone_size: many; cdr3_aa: CASRISYEGSEAFF; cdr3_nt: TGTGCCAGCAGAATAAGCTATGAGGGGTCTGAAGCTTTCTTT
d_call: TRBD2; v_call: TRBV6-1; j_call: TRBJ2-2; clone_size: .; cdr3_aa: CASSQLAGEGAGELFF; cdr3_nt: TGTGCCAGCAGTCAACTAGCGGGAGAAGGGGCCGGGGAGCTGTTTTTT
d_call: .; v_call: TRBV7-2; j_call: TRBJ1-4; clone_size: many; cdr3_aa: CASSFSPGRKLFF; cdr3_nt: TGTGCCAGCAGCTTTTCCCCCGGACGGAAACTGTTTTTT
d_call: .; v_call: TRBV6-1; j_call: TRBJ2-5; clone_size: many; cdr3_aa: CASSATAPGETQYF; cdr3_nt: TGTGCCAGCAGTGCAACAGCGCCAGGGGAGACCCAGTACTTC
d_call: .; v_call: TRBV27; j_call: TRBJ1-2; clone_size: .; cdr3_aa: CASNRAGYTF; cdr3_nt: TGTGCCAGCAACAGGGCTGGCTACACCTTC
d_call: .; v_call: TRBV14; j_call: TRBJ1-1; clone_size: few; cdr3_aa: CASSLRGTPNTEAFF; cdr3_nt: TGTGCCAGCAGCCTTCGGGGCACTCCGAACACTGAAGCTTTCTTT
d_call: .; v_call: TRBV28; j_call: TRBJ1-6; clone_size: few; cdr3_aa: CASSLNNVRSPLHF; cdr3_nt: TGTGCCAGCAGTTTGAATAACGTTCGATCACCCCTCCACTTT
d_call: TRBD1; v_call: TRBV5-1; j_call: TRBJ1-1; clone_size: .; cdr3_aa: CASRVRDRANTEAFF; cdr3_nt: TGCGCCAGCAGGGTCCGGGACAGGGCGAACACTGAAGCTTTCTTT
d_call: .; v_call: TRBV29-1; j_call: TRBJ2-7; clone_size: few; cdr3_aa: CSAVEGEQYF; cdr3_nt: TGCAGCGCTGTGGAGGGCGAGCAGTACTTC
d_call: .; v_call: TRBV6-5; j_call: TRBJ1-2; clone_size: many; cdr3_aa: CASSYFWQANYGYTF; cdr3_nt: TGTGCCAGCAGTTACTTTTGGCAGGCCAACTATGGCTACACCTTC
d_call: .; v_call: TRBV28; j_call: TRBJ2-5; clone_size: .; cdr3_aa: CASSPIGGGEETQYF; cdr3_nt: TGTGCCAGCAGCCCTATCGGGGGTGGGGAAGAGACCCAGTACTTC
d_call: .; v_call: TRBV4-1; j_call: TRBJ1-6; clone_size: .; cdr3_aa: CASSQEGHLNSPLHF; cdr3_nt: TGCGCCAGCAGCCAAGAGGGACACTTAAATTCACCCCTCCACTTT
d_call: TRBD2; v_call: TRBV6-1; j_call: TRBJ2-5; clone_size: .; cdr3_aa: CASSEPGLAGQETQHF; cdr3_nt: TGTGCCAGCAGTGAGCCGGGACTAGCGGGGCAAGAGACCCAGCACTTC
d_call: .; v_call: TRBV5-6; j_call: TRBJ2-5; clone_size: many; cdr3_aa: CASSLGGFKTQYF; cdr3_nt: TGTGCCAGCAGCTTGGGCGGTTTCAAGACCCAGTACTTC
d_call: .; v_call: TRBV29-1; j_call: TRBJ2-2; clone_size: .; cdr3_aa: CSATEHTRELFF; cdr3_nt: TGCAGTGCCACCGAACACACCAGGGAGCTGTTTTTT
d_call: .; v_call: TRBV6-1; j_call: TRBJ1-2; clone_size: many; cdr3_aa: CASSGSLDYGYTF; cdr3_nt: TGTGCCAGCTCAGGGAGCCTCGACTATGGCTACACCTTC
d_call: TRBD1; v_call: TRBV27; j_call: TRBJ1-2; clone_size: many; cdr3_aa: CASSLFPGGAPSDGYTF; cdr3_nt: TGTGCCAGCAGTTTGTTCCCAGGGGGCGCCCCTTCGGACGGCTACACCTTC
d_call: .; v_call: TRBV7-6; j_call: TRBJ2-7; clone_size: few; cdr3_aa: CASSFTGTGAYEQYF; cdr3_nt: TGTGCCAGCAGTTTTACCGGGACGGGCGCCTACGAGCAGTACTTC
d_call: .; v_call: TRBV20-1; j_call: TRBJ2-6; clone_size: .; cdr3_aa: CSANSAGANVLTF; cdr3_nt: TGCAGTGCCAACTCTGCTGGGGCCAACGTCCTGACTTTC
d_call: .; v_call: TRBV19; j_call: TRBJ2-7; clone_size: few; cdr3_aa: CASSRGANSYEQYF; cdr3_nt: TGTGCCAGTAGTAGGGGGGCCAACTCCTACGAGCAGTACTTC
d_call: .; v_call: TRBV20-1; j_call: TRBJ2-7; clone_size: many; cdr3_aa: CSARERGLRGEQYF; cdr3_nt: TGCAGTGCTAGAGAGAGAGGCTTGAGGGGGGAGCAGTACTTC
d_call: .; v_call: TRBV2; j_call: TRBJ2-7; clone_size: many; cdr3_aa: CASRDRPNYEQYF; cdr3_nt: TGTGCCAGCAGGGACCGACCGAACTACGAGCAGTACTTC
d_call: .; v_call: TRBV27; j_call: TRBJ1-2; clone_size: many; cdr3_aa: CASSLHPDNDGYTF; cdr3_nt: TGTGCCAGCAGTTTACACCCGGACAATGATGGCTACACCTTC
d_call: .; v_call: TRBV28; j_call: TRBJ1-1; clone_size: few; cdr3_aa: CASSFRINTEAFF; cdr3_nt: TGTGCCAGCAGTTTCAGAATAAACACTGAAGCTTTCTTT
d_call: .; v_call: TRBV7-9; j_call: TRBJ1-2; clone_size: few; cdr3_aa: CASSKLGHQLNYGYTF; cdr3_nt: TGTGCCAGCAGCAAGCTGGGTCATCAACTGAACTATGGCTACACCTTC
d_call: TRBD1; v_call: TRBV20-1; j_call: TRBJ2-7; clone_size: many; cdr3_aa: CSAVGDRVYEQYF; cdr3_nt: TGCAGTGCTGTGGGGGACAGGGTGTACGAGCAGTACTTC
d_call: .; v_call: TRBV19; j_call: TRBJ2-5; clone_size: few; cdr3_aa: CASSIDRGSAQTQYF; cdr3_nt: TGTGCCAGTAGTATAGATCGCGGTAGCGCCCAGACCCAGTACTTC
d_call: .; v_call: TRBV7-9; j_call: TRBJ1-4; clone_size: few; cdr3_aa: CASSHQFIATNEKLFF; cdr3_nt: TGTGCCAGCAGCCACCAGTTCATTGCAACTAATGAAAAACTGTTTTTT
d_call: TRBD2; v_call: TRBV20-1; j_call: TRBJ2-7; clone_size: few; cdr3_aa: CSASGGTSGYEQYF; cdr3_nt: TGCAGTGCTTCGGGTGGGACTAGCGGTTACGAGCAGTACTTC
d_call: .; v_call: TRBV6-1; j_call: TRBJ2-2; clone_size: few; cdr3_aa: CASSIGQNTGELFF; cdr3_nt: TGTGCCAGCAGTATAGGACAGAACACCGGGGAGCTGTTTTTT
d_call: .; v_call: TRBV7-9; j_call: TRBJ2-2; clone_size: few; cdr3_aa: CASSPGAGTTGELFF; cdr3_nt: TGTGCCAGCAGCCCAGGGGCAGGAACCACCGGGGAGCTGTTTTTT
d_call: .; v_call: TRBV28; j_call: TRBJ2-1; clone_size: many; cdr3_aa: CASSFPGSYNEQFF; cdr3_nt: TGTGCCAGCAGTTTTCCCGGGTCCTACAATGAGCAGTTCTTC
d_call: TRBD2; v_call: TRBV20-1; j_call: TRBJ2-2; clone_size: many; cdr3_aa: CSATGLAGVSGELFF; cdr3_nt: TGCAGTGCTACGGGACTAGCGGGAGTTTCCGGGGAGCTGTTTTTT
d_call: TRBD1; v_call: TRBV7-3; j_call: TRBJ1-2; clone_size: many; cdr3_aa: CASSLSGQGVYGYTF; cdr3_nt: TGTGCCAGCAGCTTAAGTGGCCAGGGGGTTTATGGCTACACCTTC
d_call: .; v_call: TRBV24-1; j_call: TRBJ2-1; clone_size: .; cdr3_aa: CATSDRQTGRGHAEQFF; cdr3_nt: TGTGCCACCAGTGATCGCCAGACAGGGAGGGGTCATGCTGAGCAGTTCTTC